The source of this TCR beta chain is a study of long-term antiretroviral therapy in people with HIV. As for this clone: One end of the junction varies from germline; a read error may be responsible. The sample holds other DNA sequences that translate to the same CDR3.

Germline V lookup: CDR1 SGHRS, CDR2 YFSETQ. The CDR3 spans 19 residues. Survey level was the resolution at which the v3.0 immunoSEQ assay ran. TCRdb's table, derived via immunoSEQ multiplex PCR, lists solely in-frame clones and lacks some. This table holds tens of thousands of clones, roughly 88% found once. This TCR was sampled from a man aged 25-45 years with HIV. The chain is built from TRBV5-1 and TRBJ2-2, with 7 bases identical to TRBD1. The starting material was unsorted PBMCs, obtained 2.7 to 2.9 years after starting antiretroviral therapy. The DNA for the CDR3 is TGCGCCAGCAGCTTGTCACAGGGGTTCGGGAAGTCGAACACCGGGGAGTTGTTTTTT. Protein: CASSLSQGFGKSNTGELFF.